The entry below describes one T cell receptor (beta chain). Its antigen is undetermined. These data originate in a study of OX40 agonist ivuxolimab in advanced cancers. As for the study in general: Dose-escalation patients' cancers were hepatocellular carcinoma, melanoma, renal cell or head and neck cancer. Findings and limits, study-wide: Low normalized T-cell clonal expansion also characterized some of the nonresponders. The study found that CD8+ T cells averaged more expanded clones than CD4+.

The germline gives CDR1 MNHEY, CDR2 SVGAGI. This CDR3 region has 15 residues. Trimming shortened V by 7 bases and J by 0 bases, and 10 bases separated the two germline ends. Sequencing was performed with immunoSEQ multiplex PCR; in TCRdb, only in-frame clones are kept and a portion is missing. The data contain roughly 41,000 clones, about four fifths of them singletons. At baseline, cycle 4 day 1, and cycle 7 day 1, blood was sampled. The gene calls are TRBV6-5 and TRBJ1-6; D gene ambiguous. This clonotype was sampled from an adult with an advanced solid tumor such as melanoma, head and neck, liver or kidney cancer. This specimen was CD4+ or CD8+ T cells sorted from blood, taken in a trial of the OX40 agonist ivuxolimab. CDR3 coding DNA: TGTGCCAGCACCGGTCGGAGCTCCTATAATTCACCCCTCCACTTT. It codes for CASTGRSSYNSPLHF.